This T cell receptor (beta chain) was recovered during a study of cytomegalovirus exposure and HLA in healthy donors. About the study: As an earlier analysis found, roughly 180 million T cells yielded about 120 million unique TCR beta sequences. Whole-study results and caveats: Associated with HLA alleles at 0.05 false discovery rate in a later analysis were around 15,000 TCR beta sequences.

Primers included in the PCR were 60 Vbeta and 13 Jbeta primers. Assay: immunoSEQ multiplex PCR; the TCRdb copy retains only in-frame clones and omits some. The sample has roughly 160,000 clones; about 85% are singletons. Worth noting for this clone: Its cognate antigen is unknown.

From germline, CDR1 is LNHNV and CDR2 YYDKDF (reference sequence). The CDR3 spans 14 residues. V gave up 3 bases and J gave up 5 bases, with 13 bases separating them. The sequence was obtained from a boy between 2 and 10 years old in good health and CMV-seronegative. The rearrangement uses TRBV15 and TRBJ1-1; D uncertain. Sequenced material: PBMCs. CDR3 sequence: CATSRGGSQTEAFF. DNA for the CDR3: TGTGCCACCAGCAGGGGAGGGTCTCAAACTGAAGCTTTCTTT.